The 4 T cell receptor beta chains in this list originate from one sample, sequenced in a study of blood T cell repertoires in COVID-19. The repertoire was sequenced with immunoSEQ multiplex PCR; TCRdb's copy has only in-frame clones and lacks some. The table includes around 100,000 clones, about 90% detected once. The sample was peripheral blood. These receptors were obtained from a man aged 25 to 45 in a cohort sampled during active COVID-19.

This clone was detected only once. Other nucleotide sequences in the sample specify the same CDR3. V and J are TRBV12-3 or TRBV12-4 and TRBJ2-6; D is undetermined. The CDR3 runs 13 residues. The V end lost 7 bases, the J end lost 0 bases, and 4 bases lay between the germline ends. CDR3 DNA sequence: TGTGCCAGCACTCTCTCTGGGGCCAACGTCCTGACTTTC. It codes for CASTLSGANVLTF.

The V call is TRBV7-8, the J call TRBJ2-3, with 10 positions matching TRBD2. Germline trimming cut 5 bases from V and 0 bases from J; bases unmatched to any gene: 11. Germline loops: CDR1 SGHVS, CDR2 FQNEAQ. This CDR3 spans 18 amino acids. The CDR3 DNA sequence: TGTGCCAGCAGCCCCTATGCCCTACTAGCGGGGAGCACAGATACGCAGTATTTT. It codes for CASSPYALLAGSTDTQYF.

The CDR3 DNA is TGCAGTGCTAGAGGCCAGGGAGGCTACACCTTC. Translated: CSARGQGGYTF. The chain is built from TRBV20-1 and TRBJ1-2, with a possible D match to TRBD1 (5 bases). The CDR3 contains 11 residues. In germline, CDR1 is DFQATT, CDR2 SNEGSKA (reference sequence). V was cut by 1 base and J by 8 bases, with 8 bases left in between.

This clone was detected only once. V and J are TRBV28 and TRBJ2-7; D not resolved. V gave up 7 bases and J gave up 2 bases, with 6 bases separating them. Germline assignment: CDR1 MDHEN and CDR2 SYDVKM. The CDR3 loop spans 11 amino acids. CDR3 amino acids: CASTLTYEQYF. In DNA, the CDR3 is TGTGCCAGCACCCTTACCTACGAGCAGTACTTC.